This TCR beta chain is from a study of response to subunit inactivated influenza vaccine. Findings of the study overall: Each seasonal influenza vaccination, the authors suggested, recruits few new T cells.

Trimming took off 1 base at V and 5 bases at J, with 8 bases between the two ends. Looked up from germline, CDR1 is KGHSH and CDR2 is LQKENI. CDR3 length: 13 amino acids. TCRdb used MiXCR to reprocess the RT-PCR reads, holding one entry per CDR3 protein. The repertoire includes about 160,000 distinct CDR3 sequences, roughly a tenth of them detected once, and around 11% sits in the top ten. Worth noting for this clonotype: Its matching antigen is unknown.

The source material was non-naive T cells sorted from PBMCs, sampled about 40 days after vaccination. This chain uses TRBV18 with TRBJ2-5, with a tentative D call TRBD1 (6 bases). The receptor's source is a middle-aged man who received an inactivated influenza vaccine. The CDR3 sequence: CASSPQGVETQYF. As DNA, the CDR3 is TGTGCCAGCTCACCACAGGGGGTGGAGACCCAGTACTTC.